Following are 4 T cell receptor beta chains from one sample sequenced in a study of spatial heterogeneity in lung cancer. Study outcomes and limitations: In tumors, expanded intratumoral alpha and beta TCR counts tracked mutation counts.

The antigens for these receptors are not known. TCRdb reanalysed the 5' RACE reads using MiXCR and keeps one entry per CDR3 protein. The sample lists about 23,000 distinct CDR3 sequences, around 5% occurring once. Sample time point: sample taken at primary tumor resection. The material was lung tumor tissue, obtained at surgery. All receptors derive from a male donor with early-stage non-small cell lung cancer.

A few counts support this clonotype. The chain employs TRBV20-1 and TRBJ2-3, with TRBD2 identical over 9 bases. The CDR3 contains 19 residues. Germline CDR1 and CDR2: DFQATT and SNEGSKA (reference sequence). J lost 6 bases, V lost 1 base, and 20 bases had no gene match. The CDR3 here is CSARVSGGGDELAFDTQYF. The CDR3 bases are TGCAGTGCTAGAGTTAGCGGGGGAGGCGATGAACTCGCGTTCGATACGCAGTATTTT.

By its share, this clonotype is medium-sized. The CDR3 here is CASGDSSTDTQYF. DNA for the CDR3: TGTGCCAGCGGTGATTCTAGCACAGATACGCAGTATTTT. The V call is TRBV28, the J call TRBJ2-3; D not resolved. Trimming removed 8 bases at V and 0 bases at J, with 9 bases between. CDR1 and CDR2 from the germline V gene are MDHEN and SYDVKM. The CDR3 is 13 amino acids.

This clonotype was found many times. The CDR3 spells CASSPTGSGAITDTQYF. The CDR3 DNA reads TGTGCCAGCAGCCCCACGGGTAGCGGGGCAATCACAGATACGCAGTATTTT. The J gene is TRBJ2-3, the V gene TRBV7-2, with 8 nucleotides matching TRBD2. Looked up from germline, CDR1 is SGHTA and CDR2 is FQGNSA. V was pared by 5 bases and J by 2 bases, with 12 bases of the junction left unmatched. The CDR3 is 17 amino acids. Together with reference TRBV7-2 and TRBJ2-3, the CDR3 gives the full variable domain: GAGVSQSPSNKVTEKGKDVELRCDPISGHTALYWYRQSLGQGLEFLIYFQGNSAPDKSGLPSDRFSAERTGGSVSTLTIQRTQQEDSAVYLCASSPTGSGAITDTQYFGPGTRLTVL.

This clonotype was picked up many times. The CDR3 DNA sequence: TGTGCCACCAGCAGAGATCGGGGGACCTACGAGCAGTACTTC. Its translation is CATSRDRGTYEQYF. The V and J genes are TRBV15 and TRBJ2-7; a weak D match, TRBD2 (6 bases). Germline lookup yields CDR1 LNHNV and CDR2 YYDKDF (reference sequence). Trimming took off 0 bases at V and 2 bases at J, with 8 bases between the two ends. The CDR3 runs 14 residues.